This T cell receptor (beta chain) was sequenced for a study of PD-1 blockade in classical Hodgkin lymphoma. Study conclusions and caveats: It was reported that newly diagnosed patients had less baseline TCR diversity than healthy donors. TCR diversity in CD4+, not CD8+, cells rose significantly by C4D1. Any patient who commenced nivolumab under 1 year after ASCT was excluded.

Germline V CDR1 and CDR2: SGHRS, YFSETQ. V lost 0 bases and J lost 4; bases outside the gene matches: 5. The CDR3 is 15 residues long. Documented time point: cycle 4 day 1 (C4D1), after 6 weeks of nivolumab. All patients relapsed after autologous stem cell transplantation, and brentuximab vedotin exposure varied. Patients had relapsed/refractory classical Hodgkin lymphoma with complete response, partial response or progressive disease as best response. Here immunoSEQ multiplex PCR was the method, and the copy in TCRdb shows in-frame clones only, minus some. The profile covers about 23,000 clones, with approximately 87% appearing a single time and around 25% taken by the ten largest. Details on this clone: Its specificity is not known.

V is TRBV5-1 and J is TRBJ1-1, with 8 bases fitting TRBD1. This sequence originates from a human donor with classical Hodgkin lymphoma. Sequenced here: peripheral blood mononuclear cells (PBMCs), sampled before the fourth cycle of nivolumab. CDR3 nucleotide sequence: TGCGCCAGCAGCTTGGACGGACAGGGTGTCACTGAAGCTTTCTTT. This translates into CASSLDGQGVTEAFF.